Listed here is a single TCR beta chain. No antigen is known for it. This sample is drawn from a study of post-analysis software for immune sequencing data. Overall study findings and caveats: Samples prepared in the same batch strongly co-clustered by F measure. Five or six TRBV segments were significantly more frequent in patients than in controls. TRBV5-6, TRBV5-1 and TRBV20-1 were among these segments. Normalized Chao1 diversity in multiple sclerosis patients fell significantly below that of controls.

Every TCR beta cDNA library bore unique molecular identifiers. Each batch of about 1 to 11 million T cells produced 500,000 to 550,000 cDNA molecules. One entry per CDR3 protein results from TCRdb running MiXCR on the PCR reads. The repertoire includes roughly 870,000 distinct CDR3 sequences, 53% of them detected once, and 4% to 5.5% sits in the top ten. Trimming removed 4 bases from V and 5 bases from J, with 19 bases in between. The CDR3 extends over 15 amino acids. Germline V gene data show CDR1 as SGHDT and CDR2 as YYEEEE. The V call is TRBV5-6, the J call TRBJ2-7; D gene ambiguous. Sequencing input: blood. The sequence was collected from a girl under 18 with multiple sclerosis. The CDR3 loop is CASSPQTGLVHEQYF. The CDR3 DNA reads as TGTGCCAGCAGCCCGCAGACCGGGCTAGTACACGAGCAGTACTTC.